Listed below are T cell receptor beta chains from one sample, sequenced in a study of blood T cell repertoires in COVID-19. Assay used: immunoSEQ multiplex PCR; TCRdb lists only in-frame clones, some missing. The table records approximately 40,000 clones, nearly 90% of them present only once. Sequencing input: peripheral blood. The receptors stem from a man aged 60-69 years with COVID-19, enrolled during active disease. CDR3s include the opening cysteine and the closing phenylalanine or tryptophan. Each record gives: V gene, J gene, CDR3 protein.

TRBV15	TRBJ2-7	CATSRGPGLAGADEQYF
TRBV9	TRBJ2-7	CASSRAGRGSYEQYF
TRBV3-1/TRBV3-2	TRBJ2-2	CASNLAGDSGELFF
TRBV6-5	TRBJ1-1	CASSPRAGGTEAFF
TRBV6-1	TRBJ2-7	CASSGAGTGPYEQYF
TRBV7-2	TRBJ2-2	CASSLASGSTGELFF
TRBV5-6	TRBJ2-7	CASSSKLRTTQTYEQYF
TRBV10-1	TRBJ2-7	CASSLDTSGEQYF
TRBV6-6	TRBJ2-1	CASSDRGDEQFF
TRBV19	TRBJ1-5	CASSTRDHQPQHF
TRBV5-1	TRBJ2-1	CASSPPLEGGGEQFF
TRBV2	TRBJ2-3	CASIAGEGTDTQYF
TRBV4-1	TRBJ2-3	CASSQVGLATDTQYF
TRBV7-9	TRBJ1-1	CASSLVVNTEAFF
TRBV9	TRBJ2-2	CASSVADGRAGTGELFF
TRBV9	TRBJ2-1	CASSATRTTYNEQFF
TRBV5-4	TRBJ2-5	CASSFQGGGETQYF
TRBV4-1	TRBJ1-2	CASSQDTAANYGYTF
TRBV28	TRBJ1-3	CASSLESPSGNTIYF
TRBV2	TRBJ2-3	CASSEASTSGFTDTQYF
TRBV24-1	TRBJ1-1	CATSDFGQEAFF
TRBV25-1	TRBJ2-1	CASSESGITYNEQFF
TRBV6-5	TRBJ1-3	CASRRSSGNTIYF
TRBV18	TRBJ1-6	CASSPSPGGPNSPLHF
TRBV3-1/TRBV3-2	TRBJ2-2	CASSPGARTGELFF
TRBV27	TRBJ1-6	CASSPDRRNNSPLHF
TRBV28	TRBJ2-2	CASRGSGRNTGELFF
TRBV14	TRBJ2-1	CASSPGTSGSEQFF
TRBV19	TRBJ2-2	CASTPPVEIAGVTGELFF
TRBV15	TRBJ2-1	CATSAGQLRYNEQFF
TRBV27	TRBJ2-6	CASSLAGGGGANVLTF
TRBV11-3	TRBJ2-1	CASSLDLSRAYNEQFF